The 22 T cell receptor beta chains listed next were all sequenced from one sample in a study of identical twins. One entry per CDR3 protein, called by TCRdb with MiXCR from the 5' RACE reads. The table lists about 660,000 distinct CDR3 sequences, 8.5% to 9.5% of them singletons. These data also formed part of another study, on yellow fever vaccine responses in identical twins.

The specimen was PBMCs. These receptors were collected from a woman aged 18 to 35 in good health.

The chain is built from TRBV4-1 and TRBJ1-4; D unclear. V lost 0 bases and J 12 bases, leaving 11 bases between the germline ends. The V gene's germline CDR1 is MGHRA and CDR2 YSYEKL. The CDR3 extends over 13 amino acids. The CDR3 region has the DNA TGCGCCAGCAGCCAAGACCCCGTCGGTCAACTGTTTTTT. Translated, it gives CASSQDPVGQLFF.

The V gene is TRBV7-9, the J gene TRBJ2-7; 7 positions match TRBD1. CDR1 and CDR2 (germline): SEHNR, FQNEAQ (reference sequence). V lost 5 bases, J lost 1 base, and 5 bases stayed unmatched. This CDR3 has 14 residues. The DNA of the CDR3 is TGTGCCAGCAGCCCAGGGGGTTGGTCCTACGAGCAGTACTTC. Translated: CASSPGGWSYEQYF.

The chain is built from TRBV4-1 and TRBJ2-2; D unresolved. The CDR3 spans 14 residues. Trimming removed 0 bases from V and 6 bases from J, with 8 bases in between. Germline V gene sequence: CDR1 MGHRA, CDR2 YSYEKL. The CDR3 bases are TGCGCCAGCAGCCAAGATGTTATTGCCGGGGAGCTGTTTTTT. It specifies CASSQDVIAGELFF.

This rearrangement joins TRBV2 to TRBJ2-1; possible D gene TRBD2, 6 bases. Deletions cut 4 bases from V and 6 bases from J, with 16 bases between. Germline V gene lookup returns CDR1 SNHLY and CDR2 FYNNEI. CDR3 length equals 15 residues. The CDR3 sequence is CASSGTTDGGNEQFF. The CDR3 bases are TGTGCCAGCAGTGGGACTACGGACGGGGGCAATGAGCAGTTCTTC.

This chain joins TRBV25-1 and TRBJ2-3; D uncertain. CDR1 is MGHDK and CDR2 is SYGVNS in the germline V gene. V shed 2 bases and J shed 1 base, with 7 bases lying between them. This CDR3 region has 14 residues. The CDR3 DNA reads TGTGCCAGCAGTGAACCCGGACGCACAGATACGCAGTATTTT. It yields the protein CASSEPGRTDTQYF.

This clonotype was counted many times. The chain uses TRBV5-6 and TRBJ2-7; a weak D match, TRBD1 (5 bases). The CDR3 covers 14 residues. Trimming left V 3 bases short and J 3 bases short, with 13 bases between. Germline lookup yields CDR1 SGHDT and CDR2 YYEEEE. CDR3 DNA: TGTGCCAGCAGCTCCGTAGGGGTCAACTACGAGCAGTACTTC. Translating gives CASSSVGVNYEQYF.

V usage is TRBV28 and J usage is TRBJ2-1, with D maybe TRBD1 (7 bases). This CDR3 has 17 residues. The V gene lost 5 bases and the J gene lost 4 bases, with 21 bases spanning the gap. The germline CDR1 and CDR2 sequences are MDHEN and SYDVKM. As DNA, the CDR3 is TGTGCCAGCAGTCCGCCTAGGGGGCGGGGTCTTTACAATGAGCAGTTCTTC. Translated: CASSPPRGRGLYNEQFF.

Only a few counts were recorded for this clonotype. This chain connects TRBV5-4 to TRBJ2-2; TRBD2 matches 12 bases. Germline CDR1 reads SGHNT; CDR2 reads YYREEE (reference sequence). The CDR3 is made up of 17 amino acids. After removal of 4 bases from V and 1 base from J, the junction contained 5 bases not matched to a gene. The CDR3 nucleotides read TGTGCCAGCAGCATCGGGACTAGCGGGCGGAACACCGGGGAGCTGTTTTTT. Its translation is CASSIGTSGRNTGELFF.

The rearrangement joins TRBV29-1 to TRBJ2-7; D not resolved. This CDR3 has 10 amino acids. Germline CDR1 reads SQVTM; CDR2 reads ANQGSEA. V was trimmed by 4 bases and J by 5 bases, leaving 6 bases between them. CDR3 in amino acids: CSVGENEQYF. CDR3 sequence (DNA): TGCAGCGTTGGTGAGAACGAGCAGTACTTC.

The sample holds many counts of this clonotype. The V and J genes are TRBV10-3 and TRBJ2-5; D is possibly TRBD1 (5 bases). The V and J ends lost 7 bases and 4 bases respectively, with 13 bases between them. CDR1 and CDR2 from the germline V gene are ENHRY and SYGVKD. The CDR3 has 13 residues. The CDR3 DNA reads TGTGCCATCACACAGAGCCAGGGAGAGACCCAGTACTTC. Translating it yields CAITQSQGETQYF.

This clonotype has at least ten counts. The chain combines TRBV15 with TRBJ2-5, with 8 bases aligning to TRBD2. J lost 2 bases, V lost 6 bases, and 2 bases had no gene match. Per germline, CDR1 LNHNV and CDR2 YYDKDF (reference sequence). The CDR3 consists of 13 residues. The CDR3 nucleotides are TGTGCCACCAGGACTAGCGTGCAAGAGACCCAGTACTTC. Translated, it gives CATRTSVQETQYF.

The genes are TRBV18 and TRBJ2-7; 10 bases align to TRBD2. The CDR3 sequence is 15 residues long. Looked up from germline, CDR1 is KGHSH and CDR2 is LQKENI. V shed 6 bases, J shed 0 bases, and the junction held 5 bases outside the gene matches. CDR3 loop: CASSSGRGSSYEQYF. The DNA for the CDR3 is TGTGCCAGCTCCAGCGGGAGGGGGAGCTCCTACGAGCAGTACTTC.

The V gene is TRBV20-1, the J gene TRBJ2-7; perhaps TRBD2 as D (5 bases). Looked up from germline, CDR1 is DFQATT and CDR2 is SNEGSKA (reference sequence). V was clipped by 2 bases and J by 5 bases, with 19 bases between them. This CDR3 comprises 15 residues. In nucleotides, the CDR3 is TGCAGTGCTAGACCTGGACTGAGCTCAGTCGACGAGCAGTACTTC. Encoded protein: CSARPGLSSVDEQYF.

This clonotype appeared a few times. V gene TRBV9 combines with J gene TRBJ2-1, with 8 bases that match TRBD2. This CDR3 is 16 amino acids long. V was pared by 0 bases and J by 3 bases, with 5 bases of the junction left unmatched. Germline V gene sequence: CDR1 SGDLS, CDR2 YYNGEE. For the CDR3, the DNA is TGTGCCAGCAGCGTAGATAGCGGGACCTACTACAATGAGCAGTTCTTC. This translates into CASSVDSGTYYNEQFF.

This clonotype was counted between two and nine times. The gene calls are TRBV20-1 and TRBJ2-1; D gene ambiguous. Per germline, CDR1 DFQATT and CDR2 SNEGSKA (reference sequence). Trimming stripped 5 bases from V and 6 bases from J, with 14 bases between. The CDR3 consists of 13 residues. The CDR3 nucleotides are TGCAGTGCTCGCTGGACGGTCGGCAATGAGCAGTTCTTC. Protein sequence: CSARWTVGNEQFF.

There are a few counts of this clonotype. A clone one base away is much larger, so this may be a read error. The chain joins TRBV6-1 to TRBJ2-7, with D perhaps given as TRBD1 or TRBD2 (5 bases each). Trimming pared 6 bases from V and 0 bases from J, leaving 9 bases between. The germline V gene has CDR1 MNHNS and CDR2 SASEGT. The CDR3 is 13 amino acids. The CDR3 nucleotides read TGTGCCAGCAGCCGGGACGGCTCCTACGAGCAGTACTTC. Residues: CASSRDGSYEQYF.

The V gene is TRBV12-3 or TRBV12-4, the J gene TRBJ2-5, with D possibly called TRBD1 or TRBD2 (5 bases each). The V and J ends lost 4 bases and 7 bases respectively, with 19 bases between them. The CDR3 consists of 15 residues. CDR3 DNA: TGTGCCAGCAGTTCGACCTGGGACCGAGGAGGGACCCAGTACTTC. Translating it yields CASSSTWDRGGTQYF.

This clonotype was picked up one time. A read error is possible here, since a much larger clone lies one base away. The chain couples TRBV2 to TRBJ2-2; D unresolved. The CDR3 has 13 amino acids. Germline CDR1 is SNHLY and CDR2 is FYNNEI. V dropped 4 bases and J dropped 1 base, with 4 bases sitting between them. CDR3 in amino acids: CASSVKNTGELFF. The CDR3 coding sequence is TGTGCCAGCAGTGTGAAGAACACCGGGGAGCTGTTTTTT.

This clonotype has a handful of counts. The V and J genes are TRBV12-3 or TRBV12-4 and TRBJ2-7; 9 bases line up with TRBD2. V lost 2 bases to trimming and J lost 2 bases; unmatched junction nucleotides: 10. The CDR3 loop spans 17 amino acids. In DNA, the CDR3 is TGTGCCAGCAGTTTACCCGGGCTTAGCGGGAGACCCTACGAGCAGTACTTC. It is translated as CASSLPGLSGRPYEQYF.

This clonotype was counted a few times. The chain has TRBV3-1 and TRBJ1-2; perhaps TRBD1 as D (5 bases). Germline CDR1 LGHDT, CDR2 YNNKEL (reference sequence). The CDR3 is made up of 16 amino acids. Trimming removed 4 bases at V and 1 base at J, with 16 bases between. This CDR3 is CASSRERGASNYGYTF. CDR3 sequence (DNA): TGTGCCAGCAGCCGAGAGCGGGGCGCCAGTAACTATGGCTACACCTTC.

This clonotype was observed at least ten times. J is TRBJ1-2 and V is TRBV5-1, with a tentative D call TRBD1 (6 bases). Trimming left V 1 base short and J 3 bases short, with 13 bases between. Germline V gene data show CDR1 as SGHRS and CDR2 as YFSETQ. This CDR3 contains 15 residues. The CDR3, as DNA: TGCGCCAGCAGCTTGCTGGGGGCGCCTGACTATGGCTACACCTTC. Amino acids: CASSLLGAPDYGYTF.

For the CDR3, the DNA is TGTGCCTCCCAGGGACTCATTCTCACCGGGGAGCTGTTTTTT. Amino acids: CASQGLILTGELFF. The chain employs TRBV12-3 or TRBV12-4 and TRBJ2-2; TRBD2 is a possible D gene (6 bases). The CDR3 length is 14 residues. Trimming took off 11 bases at V and 4 bases at J, with 17 bases between the two ends.